The next 11 T cell receptor beta chains were all read from a single sample in a study of early T cells in non-severe SARS-CoV-2 infection. Each CDR3 protein is one row after TCRdb ran MiXCR on the 5' RACE reads. The sample yields about 59,000 distinct CDR3 sequences, less than 15% seen once. The sample in question was whole blood, obtained at baseline. These receptor sequences come from an adult who was a healthcare worker with PCR-confirmed SARS-CoV-2 infection or an uninfected control (not recorded which).

The V gene is TRBV12-3 or TRBV12-4, the J gene TRBJ2-2; 9 bases fit TRBD1. Trimming took 5 bases from V and 4 from J; bases not matched to a gene: 5. The CDR3 sequence is 15 residues long. This chain's CDR3 is CASSPGTGLTGELFF. The CDR3 region has the DNA TGTGCCAGCAGTCCCGGGACAGGGCTCACCGGGGAGCTGTTTTTT.

This clonotype was detected a few times. V gene TRBV5-1 combines with J gene TRBJ1-2, with D possibly matching TRBD1 (5 bases). The germline V and J ends were trimmed by 4 bases and 7 bases, with 14 bases remaining between them. The CDR3 is 13 amino acids. Looked up from germline, CDR1 is SGHRS and CDR2 is YFSETQ. The CDR3 protein is CASSLDSQRGYTF. CDR3 coding DNA: TGCGCCAGCAGCCTCGACAGCCAGCGTGGCTACACCTTC.

This clonotype was recorded a few times. The chain recombines TRBV12-3 or TRBV12-4 with TRBJ2-3; the D is unclear. The CDR3 has 13 amino acids. Trimming pared 1 base from V and 9 bases from J, leaving 11 bases between. Written as DNA, the CDR3 is TGTGCCAGCAGTTTAGGACGACACTGGACGCAGTATTTT. Its translation: CASSLGRHWTQYF.

This clonotype has just a few counts. V and J are TRBV9 and TRBJ2-7; TRBD1 might be the D (6 bases). CDR1 SGDLS and CDR2 YYNGEE come from the germline V gene. The V gene lost 4 bases and the J gene lost 0 bases, with 14 bases spanning the gap. CDR3 length equals 15 residues. The CDR3 DNA follows: TGTGCCAGCAGCCCCCAGGGGATTAACTCCTACGAGCAGTACTTC. Residues: CASSPQGINSYEQYF.

This clonotype was counted between two and nine times. V and J are TRBV6-1 and TRBJ1-1; a possible D gene is TRBD1 (5 bases). Germline loops: CDR1 MNHNS, CDR2 SASEGT. The V and J ends lost 5 bases and 3 bases respectively, with 13 bases between them. The CDR3 loop spans 14 amino acids. The CDR3 DNA reads TGTGCCAGCAGTAAGATTGGAGGGGACACTGAAGCTTTCTTT. As protein: CASSKIGGDTEAFF.

Only a few counts were recorded for this clonotype. This chain connects TRBV28 to TRBJ2-7, with 11 bases fitting TRBD1. Germline V gene data show CDR1 as MDHEN and CDR2 as SYDVKM. This CDR3 spans 14 amino acids. V lost 3 bases and J lost 4; bases outside the gene matches: 2. The CDR3 DNA is TGTGCCAGCAGTTTGGGGACAGGGGGATACGAGCAGTACTTC. Translating gives CASSLGTGGYEQYF.

In its sample, this clonotype was seen a few times. This chain connects TRBV7-9 to TRBJ2-5; the D gene could be TRBD1 or TRBD2 (5 bases each). Germline-derived CDR1 and CDR2 are SEHNR and FQNEAQ (reference sequence). This CDR3 has 19 residues. V lost 2 bases and J lost 1, with 23 bases in between. The CDR3 nucleotides are TGTGCCAGCAGCTTAATCGGCCAAGGATGGGGGAAAGTCCAAGAGACCCAGTACTTC. It codes for CASSLIGQGWGKVQETQYF.

This clonotype showed up many times. The CDR3 region has the DNA TGTGCCAGCAGCTTTCTCCAGGGGGGTGGCACAGATACGCAGTATTTT. It translates to CASSFLQGGGTDTQYF. The chain couples TRBV7-9 to TRBJ2-3; possible D gene TRBD1, 7 bases. Trimming cost V 3 bases and J 1 base, with 14 bases left between them. The CDR3 loop spans 16 amino acids. Looked up from germline, CDR1 is SEHNR and CDR2 is FQNEAQ (reference sequence).

V gene TRBV6-5 combines with J gene TRBJ2-3, with 7 bases matching TRBD1. V lost 5 bases to trimming and J lost 1 base; unmatched junction nucleotides: 6. The CDR3 extends over 15 amino acids. The germline V gene encodes CDR1 MNHEY and CDR2 SVGAGI. The CDR3 DNA is TGTGCCAGCAGTACTACAGGGGTGGGCACAGATACGCAGTATTTT. As protein: CASSTTGVGTDTQYF.

The chain couples TRBV6-4 to TRBJ1-1; TRBD1 might be the D (6 bases). Germline loops: CDR1 MRHNA, CDR2 SNTAGT. V lost 7 bases to trimming and J lost 0 bases, with 15 bases between them. The CDR3 runs 15 residues. The CDR3 sequence is CASTPEGDMNTEAFF. The CDR3 nucleotides read TGTGCCAGCACCCCTGAGGGGGATATGAACACTGAAGCTTTCTTT.

The chain employs TRBV6-6 and TRBJ2-3; D might be TRBD2 (5 bases). V dropped 6 bases and J dropped 6 bases, with 10 bases sitting between them. Germline-derived CDR1 and CDR2 are MNHNY and SVGAGI (reference sequence). CDR3 length equals 12 residues. The CDR3 region is CASRARGDTQYF. The CDR3 coding sequence is TGTGCCAGCAGGGCACGGGGTGATACGCAGTATTTT.